One and the same sample provided the 30 T cell receptor beta chains below, sequenced in a study of blood T cell repertoires in COVID-19. Sequenced by immunoSEQ multiplex PCR; TCRdb stores in-frame clones only, minus some. The sample records more than 200,000 clones, roughly 87% being singletons. Sequenced material: peripheral blood. All receptors derive from a human donor in a cohort sampled during active COVID-19.

This chain joins TRBV30 and TRBJ2-7; possible D gene TRBD2, 5 bases. The V end was cut by 0 bases, the J end by 10 bases, with 19 bases between. The CDR3 has 14 residues. Germline V CDR1 and CDR2: GTSNPN, SVGIG (reference sequence). In DNA, the CDR3 is TGTGCCTGGAGTGTAGGAGAGGGAGCGCTTTTTCAGTACTTC. It specifies CAWSVGEGALFQYF.

The chain recombines TRBV4-3 with TRBJ2-7; tentative D call: TRBD2 (5 bases). V lost 0 bases, J lost 2 bases, and 14 bases lay in between. This CDR3 is built from 16 residues. Per the germline V gene, CDR1 is LGHNA and CDR2 is YSLEER. The CDR3 protein is CASSQDGVNSAYEQYF. The CDR3, as DNA: TGCGCCAGCAGCCAAGACGGGGTGAATTCAGCCTACGAGCAGTACTTC.

V usage is TRBV7-3 and J usage is TRBJ2-1; weak D call: TRBD1 (5 bases). The CDR3 runs 16 residues. V gave up 5 bases and J gave up 5 bases, with 19 bases separating them. Germline CDR1 reads SGHTA; CDR2 reads FQGTGA. The CDR3 DNA is TGTGCCAGCAGCACCCAGGGTCTCGCCCGGGACAATGAGCAGTTCTTC. Amino acid sequence: CASSTQGLARDNEQFF.

This clone came up a few times. The rearrangement uses TRBV7-9 and TRBJ2-7; tentatively, D is TRBD2 (5 bases). This CDR3 comprises 12 residues. V was cut by 2 bases and J by 6 bases, with 8 bases left in between. Germline V lookup: CDR1 SEHNR, CDR2 FQNEAQ (reference sequence). Here the CDR3 reads CASSLLGSEQYF. The CDR3 coding sequence is TGTGCCAGCAGCTTACTAGGGAGCGAGCAGTACTTC.

The chain couples TRBV19 to TRBJ2-1; D call uncertain. The CDR3 extends over 14 amino acids. The V gene lost 4 bases and the J gene lost 0 bases, with 7 bases spanning the gap. The germline V gene encodes CDR1 LNHDA and CDR2 SQIVND (reference sequence). The DNA for the CDR3 is TGTGCCAGTAGTACCCTATACTCCTACAATGAGCAGTTCTTC. Its protein is CASSTLYSYNEQFF.

The chain is built from TRBV5-1 and TRBJ1-2, with a weak D call TRBD1 (6 bases). Between the trimmed V and J ends, which lost 5 bases and 0 bases, there was a span of 11 bases. Germline V gene lookup returns CDR1 SGHRS and CDR2 YFSETQ. The CDR3 has 14 residues. The CDR3, as DNA: TGCGCCAGCAGTTCCGAGGGGGCTAACTATGGCTACACCTTC. Protein sequence: CASSSEGANYGYTF.

The V and J genes are TRBV11-3 and TRBJ2-7, with D maybe TRBD2 (6 bases). CDR3 length: 14 amino acids. Germline V lookup: CDR1 SGHNT, CDR2 YENEEA. The ends were cut back, 5 bases at V and 0 bases at J, with 11 bases in the middle. The CDR3 DNA reads as TGTGCCAGCAGCCCTAACGGGGGCTCCTACGAGCAGTACTTC. Translation: CASSPNGGSYEQYF.

This chain joins TRBV7-2 and TRBJ1-6; no clear D gene. V was shortened by 6 bases and J by 6 bases, with 18 bases between the two germline ends. This CDR3 has 16 amino acids. The germline V gene encodes CDR1 SGHTA and CDR2 FQGNSA. For the CDR3, the DNA is TGTGCCAGCAGTCACGGCGCCGGGGAAGGTAATTCACCCCTCCACTTT. Encoded protein: CASSHGAGEGNSPLHF.

This chain uses TRBV6-5 with TRBJ2-5; 7 nucleotides match TRBD1. From germline, CDR1 is MNHEY and CDR2 SVGAGI. The CDR3 is 15 residues long. V lost 3 bases and J lost 9; bases outside the gene matches: 13. The CDR3 protein is CASSYRQGPRVAQYF. The CDR3 coding sequence is TGTGCCAGCAGTTATCGACAGGGACCGAGGGTGGCCCAGTACTTC.

The gene calls are TRBV7-2 and TRBJ1-6; D not resolved. The CDR3 is 14 residues long. Trimming shortened V by 5 bases and J by 5 bases, and 10 bases separated the two germline ends. Germline V lookup: CDR1 SGHTA, CDR2 FQGNSA. The CDR3 region is CASSADTHNSPLHF. As DNA, the CDR3 is TGTGCCAGCAGCGCAGACACCCATAATTCACCCCTCCACTTT. The full variable domain, completed using reference TRBV7-2 and TRBJ1-6, is GAGVSQSPSNKVTEKGKDVELRCDPISGHTALYWYRQSLGQGLEFLIYFQGNSAPDKSGLPSDRFSAERTGGSVSTLTIQRTQQEDSAVYLCASSADTHNSPLHFGNGTRLTVT.

Points on this clone: This same CDR3 is encoded by further DNA sequences in the sample. The CDR3 DNA is TGTGCCAGCAGCTCAGGACTAGCGGGGGGCACAGATACGCAGTATTTT. Protein: CASSSGLAGGTDTQYF. This rearrangement joins TRBV7-2 to TRBJ2-3, with 13 bases matching TRBD2. The germline CDR1 and CDR2 sequences are SGHTA and FQGNSA. The CDR3 is 16 residues long. The ends lost 4 bases at V and 1 base at J; junction bases unmatched: 2.

This clone was detected only once. The rearrangement links TRBV19 to TRBJ1-5, with a weak D call TRBD1 (5 bases). There are 14 residues in the CDR3. Trimming pared 7 bases from V and 5 bases from J, leaving 15 bases between. Per the germline V gene, CDR1 is LNHDA and CDR2 is SQIVND (reference sequence). CDR3 loop: CASTPSGEYQPQHF. CDR3 DNA: TGTGCCAGTACTCCTTCGGGGGAATATCAGCCCCAGCATTTT.

V usage is TRBV6-5 and J usage is TRBJ2-7, with 11 bases lining up with TRBD1. The germline CDR1 and CDR2 sequences are MNHEY and SVGAGI. The V segment lost 9 bases and the J segment 4 bases; nucleotides outside the gene matches: 11. The CDR3 loop spans 15 amino acids. Here the CDR3 reads CARKNIRDRGYEQYF. The CDR3, as DNA: TGTGCCAGGAAGAATATACGGGACAGGGGGTACGAGCAGTACTTC.

The chain employs TRBV6-2 or TRBV6-3 and TRBJ1-1; the D gene is possibly TRBD1 (6 bases). Germline lookup yields CDR1 MNHEY and CDR2 SVGEGT. V lost 2 bases to trimming and J lost 3 bases, with 13 bases between them. The CDR3 runs 15 residues. The CDR3 nucleotides read TGTGCCAGCAGTTACATACCCAAGGGGGACACTGAAGCTTTCTTT. Translation: CASSYIPKGDTEAFF.

The J gene is TRBJ2-5, the V gene TRBV2; 9 positions match TRBD1. The CDR3 contains 15 residues. The germline V gene has CDR1 SNHLY and CDR2 FYNNEI. CDR3 bases: TGTGCTTCCCAACAAGACAGGGGGAGGGGGGAGACCCAGTACTTC. Translating gives CASQQDRGRGETQYF.

V gene TRBV7-9 combines with J gene TRBJ2-7, with D maybe TRBD2 (6 bases). The ends were cut back, 6 bases at V and 2 bases at J, with 11 bases in the middle. The germline V gene has CDR1 SEHNR and CDR2 FQNEAQ (reference sequence). This CDR3 contains 13 residues. The chain's CDR3 is CASRAGSTYEQYF. The CDR3 nucleotides read TGTGCCAGCAGGGCGGGGTCGACCTACGAGCAGTACTTC.

V gene TRBV27 combines with J gene TRBJ2-1; TRBD2 agrees at 16 bases. This CDR3 spans 21 amino acids. V lost 6 bases, J lost 7 bases, and 21 bases stayed unmatched. Germline CDR1 and CDR2: MNHEY and SMNVEV (reference sequence). The CDR3 spells CASSTLRYGTSGGARLNEQFF. In DNA, the CDR3 is TGTGCCAGCAGCACCCTCCGATACGGGACTAGCGGGGGGGCTCGGCTTAATGAGCAGTTCTTC.

This chain links TRBV30 with TRBJ2-7; D remains ambiguous. The CDR3 loop spans 11 amino acids. Germline CDR1 is GTSNPN and CDR2 is SVGIG (reference sequence). Trimming stripped 0 bases from V and 4 bases from J, with 4 bases between. The chain's CDR3 is CAWSVTYEQYF. CDR3 DNA: TGTGCCTGGAGTGTAACATACGAGCAGTACTTC.

The chain couples TRBV11-2 to TRBJ1-2; no reliable D call. Trimming removed 5 bases at V and 7 bases at J, with 11 bases between. Germline assignment: CDR1 SGHAT and CDR2 FQNNGV. The length of the CDR3 is 12 residues. CDR3 sequence reads: CASSLGRGGYTF. The CDR3 nucleotides read TGTGCCAGCAGCCTGGGGAGAGGTGGCTACACCTTC.

V and J are TRBV14 and TRBJ1-2; TRBD1 is a possible D gene (5 bases). CDR1 is SGHDN and CDR2 is FVKESK in the germline V gene. The CDR3 has 14 amino acids. Trimming took 1 base from V and 8 from J, leaving 14 bases between them. Here the CDR3 reads CASSQARQGGGYTF. For the CDR3, the DNA is TGTGCCAGCAGCCAAGCGCGGCAGGGTGGGGGCTACACCTTC.

This chain uses TRBV6-6 with TRBJ1-5, with D possibly TRBD1 on 5 matching bases. The CDR3 loop spans 16 amino acids. CDR1 is MNHNY and CDR2 is SVGAGI in the germline V gene (reference sequence). The V end lost 2 bases, the J end lost 2 bases, and 13 bases lay between the germline ends. CDR3 in amino acids: CASSYPGGEGNQPQHF. The CDR3 nucleotides read TGTGCCAGCAGTTACCCTGGGGGGGAAGGCAATCAGCCCCAGCATTTT.

The V gene is TRBV28, the J gene TRBJ2-1; 16 nucleotides align to TRBD2. CDR1 is MDHEN and CDR2 is SYDVKM in the germline V gene. The CDR3 is made up of 18 amino acids. V shed 5 bases and J 5 bases; nucleotides not matched to a gene: 9. In DNA form, the CDR3 reads TGTGCCAGCAGTCCGGGGACTAGCGGGAGGGTGTTTGACAATGAGCAGTTCTTC. Protein: CASSPGTSGRVFDNEQFF. Full variable domain (remainder filled in from reference TRBV28 and TRBJ2-1): DVKVTQSSRYLVKRTGEKVFLECVQDMDHENMFWYRQDPGLGLRLIYFSYDVKMKEKGDIPEGYSVSREKKERFSLILESASTNQTSMYLCASSPGTSGRVFDNEQFFGPGTRLTVL.

The chain links TRBV7-3 to TRBJ2-1; D is ambiguous. The CDR3 has 14 amino acids. V lost 6 bases, J lost 7 bases, and 16 bases lay in between. Looked up from germline, CDR1 is SGHTA and CDR2 is FQGTGA. As DNA, the CDR3 is TGTGCCAGCAGTTTTTCCCCGGGTGCGAATGAGCAGTTCTTC. Translated: CASSFSPGANEQFF.

This chain uses TRBV27 with TRBJ2-1; 7 bases are a match to TRBD2. The CDR3 sequence is 15 residues long. V dropped 2 bases and J dropped 7; count of bases not matched to a gene: 8. Germline loops: CDR1 MNHEY, CDR2 SMNVEV (reference sequence). The CDR3 DNA is TGTGCCAGCAGTTTAATGGCGGGAGTTCGTAATGAGCAGTTCTTC. The encoded protein is CASSLMAGVRNEQFF.

V and J are TRBV11-1 and TRBJ2-5; TRBD2 agrees at 9 bases. Per the germline V gene, CDR1 is SGHAT and CDR2 is FQDESV (reference sequence). The length of the CDR3 is 15 residues. V dropped 5 bases and J dropped 5; count of bases not matched to a gene: 9. The CDR3 is CASSESGLAKETQYF. The CDR3 region has the DNA TGTGCCAGCAGCGAATCGGGACTAGCCAAGGAGACCCAGTACTTC.

V is TRBV27 and J is TRBJ1-4, with TRBD1 matching over 8 bases. The CDR3 contains 15 residues. V lost 8 bases and J lost 8; bases outside the gene matches: 13. Germline V gene data show CDR1 as MNHEY and CDR2 as SMNVEV (reference sequence). The CDR3 reads CASRLEAGGSEKLFF. The CDR3 nucleotides read TGTGCCAGCCGCCTAGAGGCAGGGGGCTCCGAAAAACTGTTTTTT. Drawing the rest from reference TRBV27 and TRBJ1-4, the complete variable domain is EAQVTQNPRYLITVTGKKLTVTCSQNMNHEYMSWYRQDPGLGLRQIYYSMNVEVTDKGDVPEGYKVSRKEKRNFPLILESPSPNQTSLYFCASRLEAGGSEKLFFGSGTQLSVL.

This clone was observed once. The chain employs TRBV27 and TRBJ1-6, with 9 bases that match TRBD1. CDR3 length equals 17 residues. V was clipped by 6 bases and J by 8 bases; unmatched bases: 14. Per the germline V gene, CDR1 is MNHEY and CDR2 is SMNVEV (reference sequence). The CDR3 loop reads CASRGLTGTGHHSPLHF. The CDR3, as DNA: TGTGCCAGCAGGGGTTTAACCGGGACAGGGCATCATTCACCCCTCCACTTT.

The chain uses TRBV5-1 and TRBJ2-6, with 11 bases identical to TRBD1. The ends lost 1 base at V and 1 base at J; junction bases unmatched: 7. Germline values: CDR1 SGHRS, CDR2 YFSETQ. This CDR3 contains 19 residues. The CDR3 DNA reads TGCGCCAGCAGCTTGTGGAACGGACAGGGGGCATCTGGGGCCAACGTCCTGACTTTC. Translation gives CASSLWNGQGASGANVLTF.

This CDR3 is CASSYLSGNSHYGYTF. CDR3 DNA: TGTGCCAGCAGCTACTTGAGCGGGAACTCCCATTATGGCTACACCTTC. The rearrangement joins TRBV7-9 to TRBJ1-2; the D is unclear. The length of the CDR3 is 16 residues. Germline CDR1 reads SEHNR; CDR2 reads FQNEAQ (reference sequence). Trimming cost V 4 bases and J 5 bases, with 20 bases left between them.

This chain links TRBV30 with TRBJ1-2, with a weak D call TRBD1 (6 bases). Trimming pared 7 bases from V and 4 bases from J, leaving 22 bases between. The CDR3 spans 15 residues. Germline V CDR1 and CDR2: GTSNPN, SVGIG (reference sequence). CDR3 DNA sequence: TGTGCCTACCGAGCTTTCGCCAGGGGCCTCTATGGCTACACCTTC. This encodes CAYRAFARGLYGYTF.